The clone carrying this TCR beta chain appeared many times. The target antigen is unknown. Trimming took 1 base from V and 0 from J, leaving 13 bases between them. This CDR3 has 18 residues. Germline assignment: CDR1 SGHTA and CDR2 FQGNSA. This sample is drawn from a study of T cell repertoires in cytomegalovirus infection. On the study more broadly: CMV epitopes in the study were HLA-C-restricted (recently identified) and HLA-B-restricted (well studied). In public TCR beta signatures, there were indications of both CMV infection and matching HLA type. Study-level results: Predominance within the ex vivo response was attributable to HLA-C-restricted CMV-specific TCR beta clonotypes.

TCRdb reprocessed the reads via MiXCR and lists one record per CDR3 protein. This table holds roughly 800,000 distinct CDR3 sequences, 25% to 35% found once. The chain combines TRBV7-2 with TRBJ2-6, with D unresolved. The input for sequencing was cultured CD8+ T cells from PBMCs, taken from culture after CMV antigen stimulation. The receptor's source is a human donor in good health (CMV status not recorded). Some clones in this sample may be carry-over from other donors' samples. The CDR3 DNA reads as TGTGCCAGCAGCTTAGAAGCCGTGCCTACCTCTGGGGCCAACGTCCTGACTTTC. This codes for CASSLEAVPTSGANVLTF.